Listed below are T cell receptor beta chains from one sample, sequenced in a study of PD-L1 blockade in urothelial cancer. Using immunoSEQ multiplex PCR, the repertoire was profiled, and TCRdb retains in-frame clones only, with some absent. Altogether tens of thousands of clones are present, 90% being singletons, with the ten largest covering over 9%. Here the sequenced sample was PBMCs, taken around atezolizumab (anti-PD-L1) treatment. Source of these receptors: a man aged 55 to 70 with urothelial cancer. The CDR3 runs from the conserved cysteine through the conserved F or W.

V gene: TRBV7-2
J gene: TRBJ1-5
CDR3 protein: CASSLDWDKPQHF

V gene: TRBV6-5
J gene: TRBJ2-1
CDR3 protein: CASSPAGTGIYEQFF

V gene: TRBV7-3
J gene: TRBJ2-3
CDR3 protein: CASSSGQLDTQYF

V gene: TRBV4-2
J gene: TRBJ1-1
CDR3 protein: CASSQAPSPSEEAFF

V gene: TRBV2
J gene: TRBJ2-5
CDR3 protein: CARAGAQETQYF

V gene: TRBV5-1
J gene: TRBJ2-1
CDR3 protein: CASSRGTSGSSYNEQFF

V gene: TRBV2
J gene: TRBJ2-3
CDR3 protein: CAIPSGGGTDTQYF

V gene: TRBV7-9
J gene: TRBJ1-2
CDR3 protein: CASSGPGGDGYTF

V gene: TRBV29-1
J gene: TRBJ2-3
CDR3 protein: CSVPTRAASTDTQYF

V gene: TRBV5-1
J gene: TRBJ2-1
CDR3 protein: CASSEEPRSYNEQFF

V gene: TRBV5-1
J gene: TRBJ2-1
CDR3 protein: CASSLLASGDNEQFF

V gene: TRBV5-8
J gene: TRBJ1-3
CDR3 protein: CASGTRDIGNTIYF

V gene: TRBV5-4
J gene: TRBJ1-1
CDR3 protein: CASSRGTDMNTEAFF

V gene: TRBV4-1
J gene: TRBJ2-4
CDR3 protein: CASSQVRAGLAKNIQYF

V gene: TRBV19
J gene: TRBJ2-2
CDR3 protein: CASSIVAQGPGELFF

V gene: TRBV7-2
J gene: TRBJ2-7
CDR3 protein: CASIGQGGHEQYF

V gene: TRBV7-2
J gene: TRBJ2-5
CDR3 protein: CASSQSGRLETQYF

V gene: TRBV10-3
J gene: TRBJ2-1
CDR3 protein: CAISRQGGSYNEQFF

V gene: TRBV2
J gene: TRBJ2-3
CDR3 protein: CASSRTAGVPDTQYF